This is a list of T cell receptor beta chains from one sample in a study of blood T cells in healthy people across ages. TCRdb itself ran the 5' RACE reads through MiXCR, one entry per CDR3 protein. Found here are over a million distinct CDR3 sequences, 40% to 45% of them singletons; the top ten hold approximately 4%. Sequencing was carried out using blood. All receptors come from a young woman in good health. Each CDR3 is given with its conserved first and last residue. Fields, in order: V gene, J gene, clone size, D gene, CDR3 protein, CDR3 DNA. D genes are given only for firm matches. Clone sizes are given selectively: once, few, many, or a class where the clone is expanded.

V gene: TRBV6-5
J gene: TRBJ2-7
clone size: -
D gene: TRBD2
CDR3 protein: CASSKPGLLYNEQYF
CDR3 DNA: TGTGCCAGCAGTAAACCGGGACTACTCTACAATGAGCAGTACTTC

V gene: TRBV5-1
J gene: TRBJ2-3
clone size: few
D gene: -
CDR3 protein: CASSSAPGRGTDTQYF
CDR3 DNA: TGCGCCAGCAGCTCGGCCCCGGGACGGGGGACAGATACGCAGTATTTT

V gene: TRBV7-9
J gene: TRBJ2-7
clone size: few
D gene: -
CDR3 protein: CASSPNLDSTYEQYF
CDR3 DNA: TGTGCCAGCAGCCCAAACCTGGACAGCACCTACGAGCAGTACTTC

V gene: TRBV4-1
J gene: TRBJ2-7
clone size: -
D gene: TRBD2
CDR3 protein: CASSHVGLAVEQYF
CDR3 DNA: TGCGCCAGCAGCCATGTAGGACTAGCGGTTGAGCAGTACTTC

V gene: TRBV2
J gene: TRBJ1-5
clone size: few
D gene: -
CDR3 protein: CASSVNRNQPQHF
CDR3 DNA: TGTGCCAGCAGTGTGAACAGGAATCAGCCCCAGCATTTT

V gene: TRBV5-1
J gene: TRBJ2-2
clone size: -
D gene: TRBD2
CDR3 protein: CASSAPRLASGELFF
CDR3 DNA: TGCGCCAGCAGCGCCCCTCGACTAGCGTCCGGGGAGCTGTTTTTT

V gene: TRBV9
J gene: TRBJ2-3
clone size: -
D gene: TRBD2
CDR3 protein: CASSVGGAGGADTQYF
CDR3 DNA: TGTGCCAGCAGCGTAGGGGGGGCGGGAGGCGCAGATACGCAGTATTTT

V gene: TRBV7-6
J gene: TRBJ2-1
clone size: -
D gene: -
CDR3 protein: CASSFGTNQAYNEQFF
CDR3 DNA: TGTGCCAGCAGCTTCGGGACCAACCAAGCGTACAATGAGCAGTTCTTC

V gene: TRBV7-9
J gene: TRBJ2-7
clone size: few
D gene: TRBD2
CDR3 protein: CASSLSLPTSGEYNEQYF
CDR3 DNA: TGTGCCAGCAGCCTTTCCCTCCCTACTAGCGGCGAATACAATGAGCAGTACTTC

V gene: TRBV7-9
J gene: TRBJ1-4
clone size: few
D gene: -
CDR3 protein: CASSPPANEKLFF
CDR3 DNA: TGTGCCAGCAGCCCCCCGGCTAATGAAAAACTGTTTTTT

V gene: TRBV10-3
J gene: TRBJ1-1
clone size: -
D gene: -
CDR3 protein: CAISEAGTEAFF
CDR3 DNA: TGTGCCATCAGTGAAGCGGGAACTGAAGCTTTCTTT

V gene: TRBV6-5
J gene: TRBJ1-2
clone size: -
D gene: TRBD1
CDR3 protein: CASSYSAGQGPNYGYTF
CDR3 DNA: TGTGCCAGCAGTTACTCGGCGGGACAGGGACCTAACTATGGCTACACCTTC

V gene: TRBV5-1
J gene: TRBJ2-1
clone size: -
D gene: TRBD2
CDR3 protein: CASSLGWEGWTYNEQFF
CDR3 DNA: TGCGCCAGCAGCTTGGGCTGGGAGGGATGGACCTACAATGAGCAGTTCTTC

V gene: TRBV4-2
J gene: TRBJ2-3
clone size: -
D gene: TRBD2
CDR3 protein: CASSKGLAVRGDTQYF
CDR3 DNA: TGTGCCAGCAGCAAGGGACTAGCGGTACGGGGGGATACGCAGTATTTT

V gene: TRBV6-1
J gene: TRBJ2-3
clone size: -
D gene: TRBD1
CDR3 protein: CASSGPTGGFGDTQYF
CDR3 DNA: TGTGCCAGCAGTGGACCGACAGGGGGGTTTGGAGATACGCAGTATTTT

V gene: TRBV20-1
J gene: TRBJ1-1
clone size: -
D gene: -
CDR3 protein: CSAIGGTGVSTEAFF
CDR3 DNA: TGCAGTGCTATTGGGGGAACTGGGGTGAGCACTGAAGCTTTCTTT

V gene: TRBV12-3/TRBV12-4
J gene: TRBJ1-5
clone size: many
D gene: TRBD1
CDR3 protein: CASSLGGQGPLQPQHF
CDR3 DNA: TGTGCCAGCAGCCTGGGGGGACAGGGTCCCTTGCAGCCCCAGCATTTT

V gene: TRBV6-2/TRBV6-3
J gene: TRBJ2-7
clone size: -
D gene: TRBD2
CDR3 protein: CASKETSLYEQYF
CDR3 DNA: TGTGCCAGCAAGGAGACTAGCTTGTACGAGCAGTACTTC